These 14 T cell receptor beta chains originate from one sample sequenced in a study of vaccination effects on CD4 cells after COVID-19. No antigen has been identified for these receptors. Antigen-specific CD4+ T cells were expanded (with viral peptide pools) by the ViraFEST assay ahead of sequencing. Subsequent to 10 days of culture, CD4+ T cells were isolated. Nobody among the vaccine recipients had prior SARS-CoV-2 infection (nucleocapsid antibodies were negative). Method: immunoSEQ multiplex PCR; TCRdb's copy keeps in-frame clones and lacks some. The sample contains tens of thousands of clones, around 79% of which appear only once. Sequenced here: CD4+ T cells from PBMCs cultured with SARS-CoV-2 spike peptides, sampled before COVID-19 vaccination. These receptors all come from a human donor who received a COVID-19 vaccine.

The chain employs TRBV15 and TRBJ2-5, with D tentatively TRBD2 (7 bases). V lost 3 bases and J lost 5, with 25 bases in between. The CDR3 covers 18 residues. Per the germline V gene, CDR1 is LNHNV and CDR2 is YYDKDF (reference sequence). CDR3 amino acids: CATSRGGGGGELGETQYF. In DNA form, the CDR3 reads TGTGCCACCAGCAGGGGGGGCGGGGGCGGTGAGCTCGGGGAGACCCAGTACTTC. The full variable domain, with the rest looked up from reference TRBV15 and TRBJ2-5, is DAMVIQNPRYQVTQFGKPVTLSCSQTLNHNVMYWYQQKSSQAPKLLFHYYDKDFNNEADTPDNFQSRRPNTSFCFLDIRSPGLGDTAMYLCATSRGGGGGELGETQYFGPGTRLLVL.

This chain connects TRBV6-5 to TRBJ1-1; D gene ambiguous. V was pared by 0 bases and J by 6 bases, with 14 bases between. This CDR3 comprises 15 residues. Germline lookup yields CDR1 MNHEY and CDR2 SVGAGI. The CDR3 is CASSYSHQGSAEAFF. The CDR3 DNA reads TGTGCCAGCAGTTACTCCCACCAAGGGAGCGCTGAAGCTTTCTTT.

The chain uses TRBV19 and TRBJ1-5; no reliable D call. The CDR3 is 15 amino acids. V shed 5 bases and J shed 9 bases, with 20 bases lying between them. Germline V gene lookup returns CDR1 LNHDA and CDR2 SQIVND (reference sequence). The CDR3 sequence: CASSVGAGAVRPQHF. The CDR3 DNA follows: TGTGCCAGTAGTGTGGGTGCGGGAGCCGTGCGGCCCCAGCATTTT.

The chain carries TRBV19 and TRBJ1-2; possible D gene TRBD1, 6 bases. Trimming stripped 6 bases from V and 0 bases from J, with 14 bases between. CDR1 is LNHDA and CDR2 is SQIVND in the germline V gene (reference sequence). The CDR3 is made up of 15 amino acids. The DNA of the CDR3 is TGTGCCAGTAGGCGCACAGGGCTTGCTAACTATGGCTACACCTTC. This translates into CASRRTGLANYGYTF.

This clone was observed once. The genes are TRBV9 and TRBJ2-3; D gene ambiguous. CDR1 is SGDLS, CDR2 YYNGEE, per germline. This CDR3 region has 13 residues. V gave up 1 base and J gave up 2 bases, with 5 bases separating them. The CDR3 sequence is CASSVISTDTQYF. The CDR3 coding sequence is TGTGCCAGCAGCGTAATTTCCACAGATACGCAGTATTTT. Combining the CDR3 with reference TRBV9 and TRBJ2-3 gives the whole variable domain DSGVTQTPKHLITATGQRVTLRCSPRSGDLSVYWYQQSLDQGLQFLIQYYNGEERAKGNILERFSAQQFPDLHSELNLSSLELGDSALYFCASSVISTDTQYFGPGTRLTVL.

This chain connects TRBV5-1 to TRBJ1-2, with 7 positions matching TRBD1. The germline V gene encodes CDR1 SGHRS and CDR2 YFSETQ. The CDR3 spans 13 residues. The J segment lost 7 bases and the V segment lost 0 bases, leaving 3 bases of the junction unmatched. The chain's CDR3 is CASSLDRGGGYTF. The DNA of the CDR3 is TGCGCCAGCAGCTTGGACAGGGGCGGTGGCTACACCTTC.

This chain links TRBV30 with TRBJ1-3; no clear D. The CDR3 consists of 13 residues. The V and J ends lost 0 bases and 0 bases respectively, with 3 bases between them. The V gene's germline CDR1 is GTSNPN and CDR2 SVGIG (reference sequence). The CDR3 loop is CAWSVTSGNTIYF. The CDR3 DNA reads TGTGCCTGGAGTGTCACCTCTGGAAACACCATATATTTT.

The chain has TRBV4-1 and TRBJ2-5; 14 nucleotides match TRBD2. This CDR3 spans 16 amino acids. In germline, CDR1 is MGHRA, CDR2 YSYEKL. V lost 5 bases, J lost 7 bases, and 9 bases stayed unmatched. DNA of the CDR3: TGCGCCAGCAGCGTAGCCGGGACTAGCGGGGGAGTGACCCAGTACTTC. Its translation: CASSVAGTSGGVTQYF.

V and J are TRBV19 and TRBJ2-1; 10 bases match TRBD2. There are 13 residues in the CDR3. J lost 9 bases, V lost 7 bases, and 6 bases had no gene match. Germline V gives CDR1 LNHDA, CDR2 SQIVND (reference sequence). The CDR3 DNA reads as TGTGCCAGTAATCAAGCGGGGGGGCCTGAGCAGTTCTTC. Its protein product is CASNQAGGPEQFF.

The V call is TRBV4-1, the J call TRBJ1-4; D call uncertain. The V gene lost 3 bases and the J gene lost 8 bases, with 19 bases spanning the gap. Germline loops: CDR1 MGHRA, CDR2 YSYEKL. CDR3 length: 16 amino acids. Written as DNA, the CDR3 is TGCGCCAGCAGCCACAGAACCGCGGAGGTGGGGGAAAAACTGTTTTTT. Protein product: CASSHRTAEVGEKLFF.

The J gene is TRBJ1-4, the V gene TRBV18, with TRBD1 matching over 7 bases. The ends lost 6 bases at V and 3 bases at J; junction bases unmatched: 7. CDR1 KGHSH and CDR2 LQKENI come from the germline V gene. The CDR3 covers 15 residues. This CDR3 is CASSQNRGANEKLFF. CDR3 nucleotides: TGTGCCAGCTCCCAGAACAGGGGCGCTAATGAAAAACTGTTTTTT.

The rearrangement links TRBV12-3 or TRBV12-4 to TRBJ2-2, with D uncertain. The CDR3 consists of 13 residues. Between the trimmed V and J ends, which lost 6 bases and 6 bases, there was a span of 11 bases. CDR3 bases: TGTGCCAGCAGGGCCCAAGGGTCCGGGGAGCTGTTTTTT. Amino acids: CASRAQGSGELFF.

The chain uses TRBV7-9 and TRBJ2-5; perhaps D is TRBD1 or TRBD2 (6 bases each). Germline values: CDR1 SEHNR, CDR2 FQNEAQ (reference sequence). Trimming took off 6 bases at V and 2 bases at J, with 16 bases between the two ends. The CDR3 contains 15 residues. The CDR3 DNA is TGTGCCAGCAGGCCCAGGGGCGGGGAACAAGAGACCCAGTACTTC. Translated: CASRPRGGEQETQYF.

The J gene is TRBJ2-3, the V gene TRBV7-3, with D possibly called TRBD1 or TRBD2 (5 bases each). V lost 5 bases and J lost 5, with 17 bases in between. This CDR3 contains 15 residues. The germline gives CDR1 SGHTA, CDR2 FQGTGA. The CDR3 spells CASSQRRGDEDTQYF. In DNA form, the CDR3 reads TGTGCCAGCAGCCAAAGGCGAGGGGATGAAGATACGCAGTATTTT.